This is a list of T cell receptor beta chains from one sample in a study of control samples from healthy donors and cancer patients. TCRdb's copy holds only in-frame clones and misses some; the assay was immunoSEQ multiplex PCR. The specimen's table records about 190,000 clones. Sequencing was done on a sample of blood. All receptors derive from a woman in her twenties or thirties in good health. Both conserved end residues are part of each CDR3. A D gene is named only where the DNA matches it firmly.

>TRBJ2-7|TRBV5-6|NA
TGTGCCAGCAGCTTTATACACAGTCCTCTCAACGAGCAGTACTTC
CASSFIHSPLNEQYF
>TRBJ1-1|TRBV11-2|NA
TGTGCCAGCAGCTTAGGGGTCGGGGCGAATTTGAACACTGAAGCTTTCTTT
CASSLGVGANLNTEAFF
>TRBJ2-3|TRBV9|NA
TGTGCCAGCAGCGTAGACAAGGGGAGAGAAGATACGCAGTATTTT
CASSVDKGREDTQYF
>TRBJ1-2|TRBV27|NA
TGTGCCAGCAGTCTTGAGGCCGGGGCGAGGGGCTACACCTTC
CASSLEAGARGYTF
>TRBJ1-1|TRBV5-1|TRBD1
TGCGCCAGCAGCTTCACCGGGACAGGGTTACCTGAAGCTTTCTTT
CASSFTGTGLPEAFF
>TRBJ2-7|TRBV5-1|NA
TGCGCCAGCAGCTATGACAGCCTCTCCTACGAGCAGTACTTC
CASSYDSLSYEQYF
>TRBJ1-2|TRBV9|NA
TGTGCCAGCAGCACCGGGGAGAACCTCTATGGCTACACCTTC
CASSTGENLYGYTF
>TRBJ2-7|TRBV7-2|NA
TGTGCCAGCAGCCCCGTAAGCTCCTACGAGCAGTACTTC
CASSPVSSYEQYF
>TRBJ1-2|TRBV28|NA
TGTGCCAGCAGTCCCCCACAGGGCCGGTCCTATGGCTACACCTTC
CASSPPQGRSYGYTF
>TRBJ2-3|TRBV19|NA
TGTGCCAGTAGTATAGGACAGGTGCTCCTTTTCACAGATACGCAGTATTTT
CASSIGQVLLFTDTQYF
>TRBJ2-7|TRBV2|NA
TGTGCGAGCGGCGCCGGGACGGAGTCCTACGAGCAGTACTTC
CASGAGTESYEQYF
>TRBJ2-2|TRBV4-1|TRBD1
TGCGCCAGCAGCCAAGGACAGGGAGTGGGGGAGCTGTTTTTT
CASSQGQGVGELFF
>TRBJ2-2|TRBV5-5|NA
TGTGCCAGCAGCTTGGGTGCAGGGAACACCGGGGAGCTGTTTTTT
CASSLGAGNTGELFF
>TRBJ1-2|TRBV10-2|TRBD1
TGCGCCAGCAGTGACCCGTGGCAGGGGGCGCAGTTGGTTTTAACTTACTTC
CASSDPWQGAQLVLTYF
>TRBJ2-2|TRBV20-1|NA
TGCAGTGCTGTGGGGACCGGGGAGCTGTTTTTT
CSAVGTGELFF
>TRBJ1-2|TRBV7-9|TRBD1
TGTGCCAGCAGCGAAAAAAGGGACAGTAACTATGGCTACACCTTC
CASSEKRDSNYGYTF
>TRBJ2-1|TRBV6-4|NA
TGTGCCAGCAGTGTGATGTTTCGGGGCTCCTACAATGAGCAGTTCTTC
CASSVMFRGSYNEQFF
>TRBJ1-1|TRBV18|NA
TGTGCCAGCTCACCACCGCGGGGGAACACTGAAGCTTTCTTT
CASSPPRGNTEAFF
>TRBJ2-4|TRBV5-5|NA
TGTGCCAGCAGCTTTTTGCAGGAAAAAAACATTCAGTACTTC
CASSFLQEKNIQYF
>TRBJ1-3|TRBV21-1|NA
TGTGCCAGCAGCAAAGCTTCGGACCGGGGATTCGAATACTCTGGAAACACCATATATTTT
CASSKASDRGFEYSGNTIYF
>TRBJ2-7|TRBV6-1|TRBD2
TGTGCCAGCAGTGAAAGACTAGCGGGGAACTACGAGCAGTACTTC
CASSERLAGNYEQYF
>TRBJ2-1|TRBV6-5|NA
TGTGCCAGCAGTTACTCTAGACAGCAAGAGCAGTTCTTC
CASSYSRQQEQFF
>TRBJ1-1|TRBV2|NA
TGTGCCAGCAGTGAACGAAGGGGGGGGACCATCCGGAACACTGAAGCTTTCTTT
CASSERRGGTIRNTEAFF
>TRBJ1-6|TRBV7-2|NA
TGTGCCAGCAGCTTAGGGGACATTAGGAATTCACCCCTCCACTTT
CASSLGDIRNSPLHF
>TRBJ1-4|TRBV5-4|NA
TGTGCCAGCAGCCACCGGGAGTTTAATGAAAAACTGTTTTTT
CASSHREFNEKLFF
>TRBJ2-1|TRBV4-3|NA
TGCGCCAGCAGCCAAGATAGGGTTTCCCGTAGGGGGGAGCAGTTCTTC
CASSQDRVSRRGEQFF
>TRBJ2-7|TRBV23-1|TRBD2
TGCGCCAGCACGGCCCGACTAGCGGGGGATCAAGGGTACGAGCAGTACTTC
CASTARLAGDQGYEQYF
>TRBJ2-1|TRBV25-1|NA
TGTGCCAGCAGTATGCAGGGGATGGGCTGGGGTGAGCAGTTCTTC
CASSMQGMGWGEQFF
>TRBJ1-6|TRBV6-1|TRBD1
TGTGCCAGCAGTGAAGTGAAAACTTCACAGGGGGCGACTTCACCCCTCCACTTT
CASSEVKTSQGATSPLHF
>TRBJ1-1|TRBV9|NA
TGTGCCAGCAGCCCCAGGACAGCTATGAACACTGAAGCTTTCTTT
CASSPRTAMNTEAFF
>TRBJ1-6|TRBV11-2|NA
TGTGCCAGCAGCTTAGTTGAGGGACTTTCACCCCTCCACTTT
CASSLVEGLSPLHF
>TRBJ1-3|TRBV7-9|TRBD1
TGTGCCAGCAGCTTCGGGTCGGACAGGGGGGTGAACACCATATATTTT
CASSFGSDRGVNTIYF
>TRBJ1-1|TRBV7-9|NA
TGTGCCAGCAGCTTAGACAGGATCACTGAAGCTTTCTTT
CASSLDRITEAFF
>TRBJ1-5|TRBV4-1|NA
TGCGCCAGCAGCCAATCCGAGGATCAGCCCCAGCATTTT
CASSQSEDQPQHF
>TRBJ1-6|TRBV7-2|TRBD1
TGTGCCAGCAGCCCTCGACAGGGTGGAATTTCACCCCTCCACTTT
CASSPRQGGISPLHF
>TRBJ1-4|TRBV6-5|NA
TGTGCCAGCAGTATATTATTCCGAAATGAAAAACTGTTTTTT
CASSILFRNEKLFF
>TRBJ1-6|TRBV7-9|TRBD1
TGTGCCAGCAGCCGGGGGATCACAGGGGGCGGCCACGGGTACGCCTATAATTCACCCCTCCACTTT
CASSRGITGGGHGYAYNSPLHF
>TRBJ1-2|TRBV6-5|NA
TGTGCCAGCCCCGACGGGACCTATGGCTACACCTTC
CASPDGTYGYTF
>TRBJ2-7|TRBV12-3/TRBV12-4|NA
TGTGCCAGCAGTTTAGTGGTGCTCTACGAGCAGTACTTC
CASSLVVLYEQYF
>TRBJ1-1|TRBV5-6|NA
TGTGCCAGCAGCTTGGCAGCAGGGAACACTGAAGCTTTCTTT
CASSLAAGNTEAFF
>TRBJ1-2|TRBV4-2|NA
TGTGCCAGCAGCCCCGGGGATATTAACTATGGCTACACCTTC
CASSPGDINYGYTF
>TRBJ2-3|TRBV13|NA
TGTGCCAGCAGCCTCGCCTCAGATACGCAGTATTTT
CASSLASDTQYF
>TRBJ1-1|TRBV29-1|TRBD1
TGCAGCGTTGATATTCAGGGGGACAACACTGAAGCTTTCTTT
CSVDIQGDNTEAFF
>TRBJ2-3|TRBV7-2|NA
TGTGCCAGCAGCTCGGCTACCCCAGATACGCAGTATTTT
CASSSATPDTQYF
>TRBJ1-1|TRBV4-1|TRBD1
TGCGCCAGCAGCCAAGATCGGGGGACAGGGGGCTGGAACACTGAAGCTTTCTTT
CASSQDRGTGGWNTEAFF
>TRBJ1-4|TRBV9|NA
TGTGCCAGCAGCGCCCGGGGAGCAACTAATGAAAAACTGTTTTTT
CASSARGATNEKLFF
>TRBJ1-6|TRBV30|NA
TGTGCCTGGAGTGCAGATTGGGGTAATTCACCCCTCCACTTT
CAWSADWGNSPLHF
>TRBJ2-7|TRBV6-4|NA
TGTGCCAGCAGTGACTCGTGGCAGGGCAACGAGCAGTACTTC
CASSDSWQGNEQYF
>TRBJ1-6|TRBV2|NA
TGTGCCAGCAGTGACCTGGACCGTGAGGGGTTTCGATCACCCCTCCACTTT
CASSDLDREGFRSPLHF
>TRBJ1-1|TRBV30|TRBD1
TGTGCCTGGGGGGGAACAGGGGTTTGGACTGAAGCTTTCTTT
CAWGGTGVWTEAFF
>TRBJ1-2|TRBV6-5|NA
TGTGCCAGCACAGACGGATACTATGGCTACACCTTC
CASTDGYYGYTF